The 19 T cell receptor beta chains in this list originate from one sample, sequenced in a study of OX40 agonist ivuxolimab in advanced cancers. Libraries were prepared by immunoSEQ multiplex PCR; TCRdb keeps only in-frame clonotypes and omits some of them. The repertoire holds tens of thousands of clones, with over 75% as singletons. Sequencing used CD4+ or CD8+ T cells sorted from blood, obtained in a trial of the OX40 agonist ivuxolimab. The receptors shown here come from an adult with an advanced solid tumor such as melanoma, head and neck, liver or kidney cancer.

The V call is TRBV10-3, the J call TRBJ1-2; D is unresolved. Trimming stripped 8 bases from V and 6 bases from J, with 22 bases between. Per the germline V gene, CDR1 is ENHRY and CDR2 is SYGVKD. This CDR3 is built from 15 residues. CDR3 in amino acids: CAIGSVGRGPNGYTF. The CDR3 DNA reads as TGTGCCATCGGGTCGGTGGGAAGAGGGCCTAATGGCTACACCTTC.

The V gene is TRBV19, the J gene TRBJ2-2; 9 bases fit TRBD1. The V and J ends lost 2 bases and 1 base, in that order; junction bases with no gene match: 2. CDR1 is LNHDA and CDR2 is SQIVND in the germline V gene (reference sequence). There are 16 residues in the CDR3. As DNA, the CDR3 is TGTGCCAGTAGTATACGACAGGGGGGGAACACCGGGGAGCTGTTTTTT. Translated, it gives CASSIRQGGNTGELFF.

CDR3 DNA sequence: TGTGCCAGCAGTCCCTGGGGACTATCCAATGAGCAGTTCTTC. It is translated as CASSPWGLSNEQFF. The chain recombines TRBV27 with TRBJ2-1; 7 bases map to TRBD2. Germline V gives CDR1 MNHEY, CDR2 SMNVEV (reference sequence). Trimming at V came to 5 bases and at J to 6 bases, leaving 7 bases not matched to a gene. CDR3 length: 14 residues.

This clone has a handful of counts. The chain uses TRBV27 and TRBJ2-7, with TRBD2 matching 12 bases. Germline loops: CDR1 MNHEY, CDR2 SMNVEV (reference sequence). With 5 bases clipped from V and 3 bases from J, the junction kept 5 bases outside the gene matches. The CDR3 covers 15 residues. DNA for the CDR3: TGTGCCAGCAGTCCCGGACTAGCGGGGATCTACGAGCAGTACTTC. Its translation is CASSPGLAGIYEQYF.

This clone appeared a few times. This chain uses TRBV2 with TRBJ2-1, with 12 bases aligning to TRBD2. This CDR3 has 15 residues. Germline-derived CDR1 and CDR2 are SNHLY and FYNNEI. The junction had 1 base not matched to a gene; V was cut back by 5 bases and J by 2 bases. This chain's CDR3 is CASSPSGGAYNEQFF. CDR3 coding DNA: TGTGCCAGCAGTCCTAGCGGGGGGGCCTACAATGAGCAGTTCTTC.

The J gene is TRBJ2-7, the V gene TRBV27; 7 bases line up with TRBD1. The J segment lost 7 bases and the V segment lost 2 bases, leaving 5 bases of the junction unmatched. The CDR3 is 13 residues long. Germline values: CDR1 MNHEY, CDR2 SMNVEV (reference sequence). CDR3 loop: CASSLKTGNEQYF. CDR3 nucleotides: TGTGCCAGCAGTTTAAAGACAGGGAATGAGCAGTACTTC.

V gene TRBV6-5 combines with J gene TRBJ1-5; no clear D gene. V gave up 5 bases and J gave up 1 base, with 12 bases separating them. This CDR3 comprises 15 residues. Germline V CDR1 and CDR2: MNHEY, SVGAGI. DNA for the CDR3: TGTGCCAGCAGTGTCGGGAGGTCGAGCAATCAGCCCCAGCATTTT. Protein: CASSVGRSSNQPQHF.

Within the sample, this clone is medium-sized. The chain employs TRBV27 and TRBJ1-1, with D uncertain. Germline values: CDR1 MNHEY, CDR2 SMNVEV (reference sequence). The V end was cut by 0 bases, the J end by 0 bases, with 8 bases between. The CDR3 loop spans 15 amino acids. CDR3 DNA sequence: TGTGCCAGCAGTTTATCGAGGGCGGTGAACACTGAAGCTTTCTTT. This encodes CASSLSRAVNTEAFF.

The CDR3 reads CASSLGWTPSGYTF. CDR3 DNA sequence: TGTGCCAGCAGTTTAGGGTGGACACCCTCCGGCTACACCTTC. The gene calls are TRBV28 and TRBJ1-2; the D gene is possibly TRBD1 (5 bases). Germline assignment: CDR1 MDHEN and CDR2 SYDVKM. This CDR3 contains 14 residues. V lost 2 bases and J lost 8, with 15 bases in between.

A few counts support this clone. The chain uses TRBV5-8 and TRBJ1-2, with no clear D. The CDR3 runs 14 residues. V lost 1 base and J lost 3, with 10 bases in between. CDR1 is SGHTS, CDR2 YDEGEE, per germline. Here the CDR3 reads CASSLRAAYYGYTF. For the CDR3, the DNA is TGTGCCAGCAGCTTGAGGGCGGCTTACTATGGCTACACCTTC.

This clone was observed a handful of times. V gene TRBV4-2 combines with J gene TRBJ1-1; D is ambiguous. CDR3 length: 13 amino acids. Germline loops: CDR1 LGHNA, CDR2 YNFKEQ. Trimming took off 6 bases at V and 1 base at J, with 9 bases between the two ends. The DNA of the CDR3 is TGTGCCAGCAGTCTCGGAGAGAACACTGAAGCTTTCTTT. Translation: CASSLGENTEAFF.

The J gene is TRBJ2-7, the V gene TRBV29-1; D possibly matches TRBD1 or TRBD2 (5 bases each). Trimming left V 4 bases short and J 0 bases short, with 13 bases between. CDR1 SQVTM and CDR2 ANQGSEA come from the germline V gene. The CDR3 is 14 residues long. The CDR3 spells CSVVRPGTSYEQYF. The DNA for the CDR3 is TGCAGCGTTGTTCGGCCAGGGACCTCCTACGAGCAGTACTTC.

CDR3 loop: CASETGTAYNEQFF. In DNA, the CDR3 is TGTGCCAGCGAGACCGGGACAGCCTACAATGAGCAGTTCTTC. The J gene is TRBJ2-1, the V gene TRBV2; 7 bases are a match to TRBD1. The CDR3 length is 14 residues. The V gene end was trimmed by 8 bases and the J gene end by 2 bases; junction bases not matched to a gene: 6. CDR1 SNHLY and CDR2 FYNNEI come from the germline V gene.

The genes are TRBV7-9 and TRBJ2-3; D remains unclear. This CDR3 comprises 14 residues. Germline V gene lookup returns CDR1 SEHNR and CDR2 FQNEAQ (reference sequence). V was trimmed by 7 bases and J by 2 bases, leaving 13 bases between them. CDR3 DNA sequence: TGTGCCAGCACCTCACCCCGGACCACAGATACGCAGTATTTT. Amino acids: CASTSPRTTDTQYF.

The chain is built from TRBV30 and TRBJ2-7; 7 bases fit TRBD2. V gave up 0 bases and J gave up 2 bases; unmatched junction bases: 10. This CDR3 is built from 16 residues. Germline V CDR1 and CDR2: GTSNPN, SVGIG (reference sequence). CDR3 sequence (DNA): TGTGCCTGGAGTGTGGCCGGCGGGAGCGACGCCTACGAGCAGTACTTC. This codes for CAWSVAGGSDAYEQYF.

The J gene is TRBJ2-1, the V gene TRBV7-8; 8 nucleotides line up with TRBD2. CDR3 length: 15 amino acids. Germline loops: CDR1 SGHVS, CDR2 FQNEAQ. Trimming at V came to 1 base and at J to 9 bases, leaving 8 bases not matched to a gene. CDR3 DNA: TGTGCCAGCAGCTTAGTGGGGGGACTAGATGGTGAGCAGTTCTTC. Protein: CASSLVGGLDGEQFF.

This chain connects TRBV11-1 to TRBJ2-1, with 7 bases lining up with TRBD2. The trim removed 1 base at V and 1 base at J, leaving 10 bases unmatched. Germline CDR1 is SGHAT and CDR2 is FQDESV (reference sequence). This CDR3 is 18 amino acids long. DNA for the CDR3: TGTGCCAGCAGCTTAGAAATGACCTCGGGACTATCCTACAATGAGCAGTTCTTC. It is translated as CASSLEMTSGLSYNEQFF.

CDR3 sequence (DNA): TGTGCCAGCAGCGCACGCGGGGGGTCGAACACCGGGGAGCTGTTTTTT. This codes for CASSARGGSNTGELFF. The chain uses TRBV5-4 and TRBJ2-2; 8 nucleotides match TRBD2. V dropped 4 bases and J dropped 0; count of bases not matched to a gene: 5. This CDR3 is built from 16 residues. The germline gives CDR1 SGHNT, CDR2 YYREEE (reference sequence). Variable domain in full (rest from reference TRBV5-4 and TRBJ2-2): ETGVTQSPTHLIKTRGQQVTLRCSSQSGHNTVSWYQQALGQGPQFIFQYYREEENGRGNFPPRFSGLQFPNYSSELNVNALELDDSALYLCASSARGGSNTGELFFGEGSRLTVL.

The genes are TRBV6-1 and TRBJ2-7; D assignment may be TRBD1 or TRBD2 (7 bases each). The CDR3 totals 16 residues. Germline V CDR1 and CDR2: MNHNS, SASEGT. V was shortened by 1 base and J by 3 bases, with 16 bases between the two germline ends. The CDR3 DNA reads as TGTGCCAGCAGTGAAGGGGGAGGGGGCGGCGGCTACGAGCAGTACTTC. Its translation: CASSEGGGGGGYEQYF.